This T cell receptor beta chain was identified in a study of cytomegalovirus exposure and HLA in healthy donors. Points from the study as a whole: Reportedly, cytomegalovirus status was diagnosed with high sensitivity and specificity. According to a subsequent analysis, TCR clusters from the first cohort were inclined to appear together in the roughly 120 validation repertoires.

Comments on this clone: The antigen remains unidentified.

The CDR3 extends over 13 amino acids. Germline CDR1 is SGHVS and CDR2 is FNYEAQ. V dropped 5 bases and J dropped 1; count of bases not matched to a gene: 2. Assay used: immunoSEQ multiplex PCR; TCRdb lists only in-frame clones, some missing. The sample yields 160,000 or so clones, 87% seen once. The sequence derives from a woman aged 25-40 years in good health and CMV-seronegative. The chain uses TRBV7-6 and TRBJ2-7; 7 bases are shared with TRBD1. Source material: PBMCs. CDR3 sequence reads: CASSQDRSYEQYF. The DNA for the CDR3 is TGTGCCAGCAGCCAGGACAGGTCCTACGAGCAGTACTTC.